Following are 7 T cell receptor beta chains from one sample sequenced in a study of immune characterization of retroperitoneal liposarcoma. A single record per CDR3 protein comes from TCRdb applying MiXCR to the PCR reads. The repertoire holds roughly 10,000 distinct CDR3 sequences, with around a quarter as singletons. The sequenced sample consisted of tumor tissue. These receptors were collected from a male donor with retroperitoneal liposarcoma.

A note on this clonotype: One end of the junction fails to match germline, which may point to a read error. The chain recombines TRBV12-3 or TRBV12-4 with TRBJ2-1, with 13 positions matching TRBD2. The CDR3 is 14 amino acids. The CDR3, as DNA: TGTGCCAGCAGTCCCCGGACTAGCGGGAGCCCAGGCTCATTC. This codes for CASSPRTSGSPGSF.

This clonotype was detected once. The rearrangement joins TRBV12-3 or TRBV12-4 to TRBJ2-2; TRBD2 agrees at 14 bases. V shed 3 bases and J 0 bases; nucleotides not matched to a gene: 6. The CDR3 extends over 19 amino acids. This CDR3 is CASSFSGLAGVPNTGELFF. The CDR3 bases are TGTGCCAGCAGTTTTTCGGGACTAGCGGGAGTTCCGAACACCGGGGAGCTGTTTTTT.

In this sample, this clonotype is medium-sized. The chain employs TRBV12-3 or TRBV12-4 and TRBJ2-4; 7 bases are a match to TRBD1. Trimming cost V 7 bases and J 3 bases; bases outside gene matches: 12. This CDR3 has 16 amino acids. The CDR3 region is CASTPRRTGLKNIQYF. CDR3 nucleotide sequence: TGTGCCAGCACCCCGCGCCGGACAGGCCTCAAAAACATTCAGTACTTC.

In its sample, this clonotype was seen a few times. This chain connects TRBV7-6 to TRBJ2-2; 7 nucleotides align to TRBD1. Germline V gene sequence: CDR1 SGHVS, CDR2 FNYEAQ. The V segment lost 1 base and the J segment 3 bases; nucleotides outside the gene matches: 2. The CDR3 sequence is 15 residues long. CDR3 amino acids: CASSLGTGYTGELFF. The DNA for the CDR3 is TGTGCCAGCAGCTTAGGGACAGGATACACCGGGGAGCTGTTTTTT.

V gene TRBV4-3 combines with J gene TRBJ2-1; D remains unclear. Trimming took off 4 bases at V and 13 bases at J, with 20 bases between the two ends. From germline, CDR1 is LGHNA and CDR2 YSLEER. The CDR3 is 14 amino acids. This chain's CDR3 is CASSPRVGLETQFF. CDR3 coding DNA: TGCGCCAGCAGCCCTAGAGTAGGGTTGGAGACCCAGTTCTTC.

The V and J genes are TRBV11-2 and TRBJ1-1, with D unresolved. Trimming removed 3 bases from V and 3 bases from J, with 11 bases in between. The CDR3 contains 14 residues. From germline, CDR1 is SGHAT and CDR2 FQNNGV. Written as DNA, the CDR3 is TGTGCCAGCAGCTTTTACCTTCTCTACACTGAAGCTTTCTTT. It yields the protein CASSFYLLYTEAFF.

This chain joins TRBV6-5 and TRBJ1-1; weak D call: TRBD1 (6 bases). Germline values: CDR1 MNHEY, CDR2 SVGAGI. This CDR3 comprises 13 residues. The ends were cut back, 4 bases at V and 6 bases at J, with 12 bases in the middle. Here the CDR3 DNA reads TGTGCCAGCAGTTTCACAGGGTCCCCTGAAGCTTTCTTT. Translating it yields CASSFTGSPEAFF.